This TCR beta chain was captured by sequencing in a study of CD8 T cells in Susac syndrome. At the level of the study: When blood was drawn, patients with Susac syndrome were on intravenous immunoglobulin alone, on corticosteroids, or therapy-naive.

Random hexamers primed reverse transcription of about 0.45 to 1 ug RNA. The authors amplified TCR beta CDR3 across 54 Vbeta and 13 Jbeta using immunoSEQ multiplex PCR. From the immunoSEQ multiplex PCR reads, TCRdb called clonotypes with MiXCR, one entry per CDR3 protein. The sample yields around 100,000 distinct CDR3 sequences, about 95% seen once. V was clipped by 3 bases and J by 6 bases; unmatched bases: 9. CDR3 length: 15 amino acids. Germline values: CDR1 DFQATT, CDR2 SNEGSKA (reference sequence). Study results and limitations: CD8+ clonal expansion in Susac was maximal in TEMRA cells and in active patients.

Sequencing of TCR beta covered CD8+ and CD4+ T cells obtained from blood. Comment on this clonotype: Its specificity is unknown.

The chain combines TRBV20-1 with TRBJ1-5; 9 nucleotides agree with TRBD1. This TCR came from a human donor with Susac syndrome. Sequences were obtained from CD8+ T cells from PBMCs. In DNA, the CDR3 is TGCAGTGCTAGGTACCGGACAGGGGAGATTCAGCCCCAGCATTTT. This codes for CSARYRTGEIQPQHF.